This TCR beta chain was observed in a study of beta chain features in type 1 diabetes. A few counts support this clone. Its matching antigen is unknown. Trimming left V 4 bases short and J 6 bases short, with 13 bases between. CDR1 is MDHEN, CDR2 SYDVKM, per germline. The CDR3 runs to 14 residues. The study's findings and limits: The study found moderately but significantly shorter TCRB CDR3s in all four CD4+ subsets of Type 1 diabetes patients. Type 1 diabetes patients had VDJ junctions that carried fewer insertions and more deletions. Sequencing the cDNA could make cells with high TCR expression show up more than they should.

Reverse transcribing all isolated RNA meant expressed TCRB transcripts were sequenced. The repertoire was sequenced with immunoSEQ multiplex PCR; TCRdb's copy has only in-frame clones and lacks some. Of about 280,000 clones detected, approximately 16% appear once; the ten largest clones hold about 0.014%. J is TRBJ1-5 and V is TRBV28, with D hard to call. The sequenced sample was naive CD4+ T cells from blood. The receptor was isolated from a man aged 18 to 30 with type 1 diabetes. CDR3 coding DNA: TGTGCCAGCAGTTCGAGGGTTGGGAGTCAGCCCCAGCATTTT. The encoded protein is CASSSRVGSQPQHF.